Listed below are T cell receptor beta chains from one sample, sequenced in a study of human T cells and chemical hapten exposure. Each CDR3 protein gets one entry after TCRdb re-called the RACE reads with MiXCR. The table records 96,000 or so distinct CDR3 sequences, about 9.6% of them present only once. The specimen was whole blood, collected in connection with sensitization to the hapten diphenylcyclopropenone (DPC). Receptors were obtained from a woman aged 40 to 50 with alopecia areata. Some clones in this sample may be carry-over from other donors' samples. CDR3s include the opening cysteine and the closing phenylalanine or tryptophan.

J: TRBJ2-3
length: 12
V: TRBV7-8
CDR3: CASSDWTDTQYF

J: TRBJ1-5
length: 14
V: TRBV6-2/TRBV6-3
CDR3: CASSHRMANQPQHF

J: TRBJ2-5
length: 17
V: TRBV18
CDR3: CASSPPAGRGGQETQYF

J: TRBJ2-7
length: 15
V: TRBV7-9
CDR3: CASSSHIWGVYEQYF

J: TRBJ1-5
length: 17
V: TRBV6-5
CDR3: CASSFKYSTDSNQPQHF

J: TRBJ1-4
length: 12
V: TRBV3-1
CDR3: CATGQTNEKLFF

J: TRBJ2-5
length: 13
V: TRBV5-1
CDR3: CASSLRLMETQYF

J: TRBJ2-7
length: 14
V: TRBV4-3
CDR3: CASSRGQGAHEQYF

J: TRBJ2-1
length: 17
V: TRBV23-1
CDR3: CASSRETGSETLGKQFF

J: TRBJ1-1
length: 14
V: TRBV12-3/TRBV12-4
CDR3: CASSLDRGPTEAFF